One and the same sample provided the 15 T cell receptor beta chains below, sequenced in a study of glioma-infiltrating T cells. Using RNA template, CDR3s of TCR alpha and beta were amplified with iRepertoire arm-PCR. TCRdb re-analysed the multiplex PCR reads in MiXCR, keeping a single row per CDR3 protein. The profile covers tens of thousands of distinct CDR3 sequences, with approximately 22% appearing a single time and approximately 6.7% taken by the ten largest. Sequenced material: glioma tissue, nonneoplastic brain tissue, or PBMCs (not recorded which). Receptor source: a human donor with low-grade glioma or glioblastoma, undergoing nonglioma brain surgery, or in good health (not recorded which).

The sample holds many counts of this clonotype. This chain joins TRBV20-1 and TRBJ1-1; D is ambiguous. This CDR3 is 13 amino acids long. The germline V and J ends were trimmed by 5 bases and 2 bases, with 12 bases remaining between them. Germline-derived CDR1 and CDR2 are DFQATT and SNEGSKA (reference sequence). CDR3 region: CSAHRDANTEAFF. CDR3 bases: TGCAGTGCTCACCGGGATGCCAACACTGAAGCTTTCTTT.

In this sample, this clonotype turned up many times. This sequence joins TRBV18 and TRBJ1-1; TRBD1 aligns across 7 bases. This CDR3 contains 17 residues. J lost 0 bases, V lost 3 bases, and 10 bases had no gene match. Germline V gives CDR1 KGHSH, CDR2 LQKENI. The CDR3 spells CASSPPDRFIMNTEAFF. The CDR3 bases are TGTGCCAGCTCACCCCCGGACAGGTTTATTATGAACACTGAAGCTTTCTTT.

The sample holds a few counts of this clonotype. The chain uses TRBV29-1 and TRBJ2-3; TRBD2 aligns across 10 bases. The CDR3 loop spans 14 amino acids. The V and J ends lost 6 bases and 5 bases, in that order; junction bases with no gene match: 8. CDR1 is SQVTM and CDR2 is ANQGSEA in the germline V gene. Here the CDR3 reads CSVRTSGVLDTQYF. As DNA, the CDR3 is TGCAGCGTGAGGACTAGCGGAGTTCTAGATACGCAGTATTTT.

The genes are TRBV9 and TRBJ2-1, with 13 bases fitting TRBD2. V was clipped by 3 bases and J by 6 bases; unmatched bases: 12. The CDR3 is 18 residues long. CDR1 and CDR2 from the germline V gene are SGDLS and YYNGEE. CDR3 nucleotide sequence: TGTGCCAGCAGCGCTCAGACTAGCGGGAGGTCAGGAAGCAATGAGCAGTTCTTC. Amino acid sequence: CASSAQTSGRSGSNEQFF.

At least ten counts were recorded for this clonotype. The chain joins TRBV7-2 to TRBJ1-3, with TRBD1 as a possible D gene (6 bases). Trimming took 5 bases from V and 1 from J, leaving 21 bases between them. CDR1 is SGHTA, CDR2 FQGNSA, per germline. This CDR3 has 18 residues. For the CDR3, the DNA is TGTGCCAGCAGCCCTATAGGAGGCGGACAGTTTTCTGGAAACACCATATATTTT. It is translated as CASSPIGGGQFSGNTIYF.

This clonotype appeared a few times. The chain has TRBV29-1 and TRBJ2-1; D perhaps matches TRBD2 (6 bases). CDR1 is SQVTM, CDR2 ANQGSEA, per germline. The CDR3 extends over 13 amino acids. Between the trimmed V and J ends, which lost 0 bases and 14 bases, there was a span of 17 bases. The CDR3 here is CSVEDLKRADEFF. The CDR3 DNA reads TGCAGCGTTGAAGATCTAAAGCGGGCAGACGAGTTCTTC.

This clonotype was recorded many times. V is TRBV6-2 or TRBV6-3 and J is TRBJ2-7; a weak D match, TRBD1 (6 bases). Germline values: CDR1 MNHEY, CDR2 SVGEGT. V lost 8 bases and J 0 bases, leaving 14 bases between the germline ends. CDR3 length equals 14 residues. In DNA form, the CDR3 reads TGTGCCAGCGGACAGACAGGCAGCTCCTACGAGCAGTACTTC. Its translation is CASGQTGSSYEQYF.

Ten or more counts support this clonotype. V is TRBV20-1 and J is TRBJ1-2, with TRBD1 matching 8 bases. Trimming cost V 7 bases and J 8 bases; bases outside gene matches: 9. Germline loops: CDR1 DFQATT, CDR2 SNEGSKA (reference sequence). The CDR3 covers 12 residues. The CDR3 protein is CSVPDRGGGYTF. The CDR3 coding sequence is TGCAGTGTCCCCGACAGGGGTGGAGGCTACACCTTC.

Details on this clonotype: The CDR3 carries no conserved terminal phenylalanine or tryptophan, so it likely arises from a read error. The rearrangement joins TRBV14 to TRBJ1-3; tentatively, D is TRBD1 (5 bases). The CDR3 has 17 amino acids. V was pared by 4 bases and J by 0 bases, with 16 bases between. Germline V lookup: CDR1 SGHDN, CDR2 FVKESK. CDR3 amino acids: CASSPRGLGTSGNTIYC. In nucleotides, the CDR3 is TGTGCCAGCAGCCCAAGAGGCCTGGGGACCTCTGGAAACACCATATATTGT.

The chain employs TRBV9 and TRBJ1-2, with D perhaps matching TRBD1 (5 bases). The germline gives CDR1 SGDLS, CDR2 YYNGEE. This CDR3 has 14 amino acids. The ends were cut back, 4 bases at V and 0 bases at J, with 10 bases in the middle. DNA of the CDR3: TGTGCCAGCAGCCCGACAGTATCTAACTATGGCTACACCTTC. Its protein is CASSPTVSNYGYTF.

This clonotype has more than one count but fewer than ten. The chain links TRBV19 to TRBJ1-5; D is undetermined. CDR3 length equals 15 residues. CDR1 is LNHDA, CDR2 SQIVND, per germline (reference sequence). Trimming removed 5 bases at V and 0 bases at J, with 11 bases between. This chain's CDR3 is CASSVGVYSNQPQHF. CDR3 nucleotides: TGTGCCAGTAGTGTCGGGGTTTATAGCAATCAGCCCCAGCATTTT.

The genes are TRBV3-1 and TRBJ1-4; D unresolved. Germline V CDR1 and CDR2: LGHDT, YNNKEL (reference sequence). The CDR3 runs 15 residues. Trimming removed 1 base at V and 8 bases at J, with 14 bases between. The chain's CDR3 is CASSQASYEEEKLFF. In nucleotides, the CDR3 is TGTGCCAGCAGCCAAGCCTCGTATGAGGAAGAAAAACTGTTTTTT.

Turning to this clonotype: This may stem from a read error, because a much larger clone lies one nucleotide away. The V call is TRBV5-1, the J call TRBJ2-1, with unresolved D. The germline gives CDR1 SGHRS, CDR2 YFSETQ. This CDR3 spans 17 amino acids. Trimming cost V 4 bases and J 2 bases, with 19 bases left between them. The CDR3 region has the DNA TGCGCCAGCAGCGTATGGGCGGCGGCGGCACCCTACAATGAGCAGTTCTTC. As protein: CASSVWAAAAPYNEQFF.

This clonotype has at least ten counts. The rearrangement links TRBV20-1 to TRBJ1-6; D is ambiguous. Per germline, CDR1 DFQATT and CDR2 SNEGSKA (reference sequence). The CDR3 extends over 13 amino acids. With 4 bases removed from V and 6 bases from J, the gap between germline ends came to 10 bases. In nucleotides, the CDR3 is TGCAGTGCTATCTACGGACCTAATTCACCCCTCCACTTT. Amino acid sequence: CSAIYGPNSPLHF.

The rearrangement uses TRBV11-2 and TRBJ2-7, with 11 bases identical to TRBD2. Unmatched junction bases numbered 11, after V lost 6 bases and J lost 7 bases. The germline V gene encodes CDR1 SGHAT and CDR2 FQNNGV. The CDR3 has 15 residues. CDR3 protein: CASRLIAGGPREQYF. The CDR3 nucleotides read TGTGCCAGCAGACTCATAGCGGGAGGGCCGCGAGAGCAGTACTTC. The full variable domain, its missing parts supplied by reference TRBV11-2 and TRBJ2-7, is EAGVAQSPRYKIIEKRQSVAFWCNPISGHATLYWYQQILGQGPKLLIQFQNNGVVDDSQLPKDRFSAERLKGVDSTLKIQPAKLEDSAVYLCASRLIAGGPREQYFGPGTRLTVT.